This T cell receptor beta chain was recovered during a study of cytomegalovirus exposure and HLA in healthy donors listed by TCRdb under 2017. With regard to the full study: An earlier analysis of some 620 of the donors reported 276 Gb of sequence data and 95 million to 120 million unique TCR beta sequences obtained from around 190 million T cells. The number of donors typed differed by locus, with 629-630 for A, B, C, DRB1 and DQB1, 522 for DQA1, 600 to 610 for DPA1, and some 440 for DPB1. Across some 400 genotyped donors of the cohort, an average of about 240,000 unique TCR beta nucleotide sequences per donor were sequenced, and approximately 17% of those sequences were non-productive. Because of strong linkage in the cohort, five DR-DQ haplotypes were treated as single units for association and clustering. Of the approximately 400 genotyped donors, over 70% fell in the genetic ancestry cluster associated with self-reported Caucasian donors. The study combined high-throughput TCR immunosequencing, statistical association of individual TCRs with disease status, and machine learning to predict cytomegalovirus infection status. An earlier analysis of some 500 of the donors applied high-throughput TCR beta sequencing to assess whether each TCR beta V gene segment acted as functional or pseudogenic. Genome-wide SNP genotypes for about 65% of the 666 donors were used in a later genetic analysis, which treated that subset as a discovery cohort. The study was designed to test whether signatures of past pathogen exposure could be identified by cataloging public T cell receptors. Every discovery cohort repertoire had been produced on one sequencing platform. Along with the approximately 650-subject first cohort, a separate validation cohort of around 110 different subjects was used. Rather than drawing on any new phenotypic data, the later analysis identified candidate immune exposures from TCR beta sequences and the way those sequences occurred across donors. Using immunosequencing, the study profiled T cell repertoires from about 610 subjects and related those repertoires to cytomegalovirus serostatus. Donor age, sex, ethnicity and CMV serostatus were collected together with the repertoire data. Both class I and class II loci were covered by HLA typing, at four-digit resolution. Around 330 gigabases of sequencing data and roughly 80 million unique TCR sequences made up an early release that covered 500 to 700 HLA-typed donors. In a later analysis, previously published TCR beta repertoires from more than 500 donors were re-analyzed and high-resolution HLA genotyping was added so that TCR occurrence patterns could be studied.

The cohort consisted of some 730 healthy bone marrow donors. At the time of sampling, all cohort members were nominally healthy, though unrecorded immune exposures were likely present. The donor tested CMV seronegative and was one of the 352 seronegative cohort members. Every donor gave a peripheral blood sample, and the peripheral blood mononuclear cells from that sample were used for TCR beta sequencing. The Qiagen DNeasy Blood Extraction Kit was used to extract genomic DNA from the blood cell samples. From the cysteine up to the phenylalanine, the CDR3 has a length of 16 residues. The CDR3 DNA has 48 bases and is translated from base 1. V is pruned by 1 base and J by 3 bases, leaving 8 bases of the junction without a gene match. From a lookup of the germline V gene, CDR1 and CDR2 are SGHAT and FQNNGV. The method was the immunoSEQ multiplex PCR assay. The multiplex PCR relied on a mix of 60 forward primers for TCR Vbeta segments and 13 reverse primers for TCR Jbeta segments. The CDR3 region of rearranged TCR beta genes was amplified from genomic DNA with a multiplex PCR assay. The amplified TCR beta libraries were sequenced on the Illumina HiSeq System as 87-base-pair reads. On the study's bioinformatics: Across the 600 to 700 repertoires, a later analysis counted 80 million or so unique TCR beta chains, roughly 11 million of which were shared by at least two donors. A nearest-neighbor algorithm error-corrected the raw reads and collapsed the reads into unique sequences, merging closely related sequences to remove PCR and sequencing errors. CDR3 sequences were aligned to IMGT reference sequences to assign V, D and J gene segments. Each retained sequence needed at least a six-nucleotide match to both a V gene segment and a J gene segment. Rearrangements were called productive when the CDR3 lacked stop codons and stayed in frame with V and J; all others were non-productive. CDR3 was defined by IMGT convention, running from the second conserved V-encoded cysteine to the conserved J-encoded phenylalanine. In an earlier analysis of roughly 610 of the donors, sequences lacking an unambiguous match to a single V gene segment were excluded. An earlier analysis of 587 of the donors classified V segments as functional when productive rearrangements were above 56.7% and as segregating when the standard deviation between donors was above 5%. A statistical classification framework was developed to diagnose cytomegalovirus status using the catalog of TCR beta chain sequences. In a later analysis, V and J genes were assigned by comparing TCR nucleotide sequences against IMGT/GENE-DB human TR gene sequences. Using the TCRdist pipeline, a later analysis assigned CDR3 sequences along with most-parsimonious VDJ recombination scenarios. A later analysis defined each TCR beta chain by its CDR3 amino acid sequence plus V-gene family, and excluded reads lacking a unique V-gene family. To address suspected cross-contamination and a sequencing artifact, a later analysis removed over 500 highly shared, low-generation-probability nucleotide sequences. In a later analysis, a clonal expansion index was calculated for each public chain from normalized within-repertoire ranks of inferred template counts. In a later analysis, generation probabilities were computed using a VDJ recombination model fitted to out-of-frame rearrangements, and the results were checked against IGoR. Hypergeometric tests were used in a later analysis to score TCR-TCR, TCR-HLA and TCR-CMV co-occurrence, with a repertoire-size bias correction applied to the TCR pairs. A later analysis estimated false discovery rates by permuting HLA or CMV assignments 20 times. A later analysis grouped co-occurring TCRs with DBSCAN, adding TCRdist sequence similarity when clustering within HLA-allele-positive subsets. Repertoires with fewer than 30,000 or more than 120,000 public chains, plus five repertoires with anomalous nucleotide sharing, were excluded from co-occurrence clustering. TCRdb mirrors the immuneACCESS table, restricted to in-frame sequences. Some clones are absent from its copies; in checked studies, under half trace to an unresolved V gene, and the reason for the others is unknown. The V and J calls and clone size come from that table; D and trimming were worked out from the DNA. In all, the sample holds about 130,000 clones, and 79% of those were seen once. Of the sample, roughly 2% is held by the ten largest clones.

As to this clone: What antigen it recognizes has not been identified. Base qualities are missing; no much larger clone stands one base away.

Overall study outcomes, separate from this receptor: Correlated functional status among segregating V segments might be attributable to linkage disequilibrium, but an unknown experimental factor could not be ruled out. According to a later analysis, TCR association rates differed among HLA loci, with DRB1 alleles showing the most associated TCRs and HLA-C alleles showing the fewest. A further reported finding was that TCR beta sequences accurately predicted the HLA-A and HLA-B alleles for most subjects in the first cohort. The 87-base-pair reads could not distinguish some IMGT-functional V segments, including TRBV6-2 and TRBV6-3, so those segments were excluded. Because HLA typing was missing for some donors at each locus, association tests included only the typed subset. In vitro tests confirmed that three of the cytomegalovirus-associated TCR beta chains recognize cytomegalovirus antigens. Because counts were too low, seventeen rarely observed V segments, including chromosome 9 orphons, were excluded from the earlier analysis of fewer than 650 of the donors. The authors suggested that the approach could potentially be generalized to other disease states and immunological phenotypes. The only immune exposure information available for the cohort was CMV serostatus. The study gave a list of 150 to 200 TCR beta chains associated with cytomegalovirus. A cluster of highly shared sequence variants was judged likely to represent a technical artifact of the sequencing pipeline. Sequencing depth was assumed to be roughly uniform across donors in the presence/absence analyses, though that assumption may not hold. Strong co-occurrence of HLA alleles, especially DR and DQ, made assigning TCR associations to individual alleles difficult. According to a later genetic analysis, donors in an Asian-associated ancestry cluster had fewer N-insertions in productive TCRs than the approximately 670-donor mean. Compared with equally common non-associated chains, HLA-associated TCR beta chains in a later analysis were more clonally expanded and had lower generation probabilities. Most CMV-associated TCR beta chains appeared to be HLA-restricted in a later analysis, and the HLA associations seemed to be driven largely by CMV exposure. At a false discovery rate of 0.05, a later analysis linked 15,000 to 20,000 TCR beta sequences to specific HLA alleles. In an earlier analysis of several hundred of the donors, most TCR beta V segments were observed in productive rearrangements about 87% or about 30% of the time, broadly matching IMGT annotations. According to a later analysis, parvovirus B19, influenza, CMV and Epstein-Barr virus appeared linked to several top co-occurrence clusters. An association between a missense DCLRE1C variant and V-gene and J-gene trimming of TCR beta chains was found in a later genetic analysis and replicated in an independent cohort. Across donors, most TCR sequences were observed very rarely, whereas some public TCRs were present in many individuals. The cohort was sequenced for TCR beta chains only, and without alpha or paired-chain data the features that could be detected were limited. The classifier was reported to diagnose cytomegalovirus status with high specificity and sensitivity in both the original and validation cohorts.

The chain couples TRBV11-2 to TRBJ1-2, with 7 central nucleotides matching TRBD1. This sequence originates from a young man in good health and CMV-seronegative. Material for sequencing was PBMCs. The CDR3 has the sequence CASSLASTGAYYGYTF. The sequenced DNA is TGTGCCAGCAGCTTAGCCTCCACAGGGGCCTACTATGGCTACACCTTC.